These 29 T cell receptor beta chains share one sample of origin, sequenced in a study of blood T cell repertoires in COVID-19. The protocol was immunoSEQ multiplex PCR, while the TCRdb copy is restricted to in-frame clones and leaves out a portion. The repertoire includes hundreds of thousands of clones, under 95% of them detected once, and around 3.5% sits in the top ten. Input material: peripheral blood. The source is a woman between 18 and 29 years old who had recovered from COVID-19.

This clone was counted a few times. The V and J genes are TRBV4-3 and TRBJ2-7; 11 bases fit TRBD2. The length of the CDR3 is 21 residues. The V segment lost 1 base and the J segment 2 bases; nucleotides outside the gene matches: 19. Germline V gene data show CDR1 as LGHNA and CDR2 as YSLEER. The CDR3 coding sequence is TGCGCCAGCAGCCAAGTCTTCAAACCACCTGGGCTAGCGGGAGGTACCTACGAGCAGTACGTC. Amino acids: CASSQVFKPPGLAGGTYEQYV.

The rearrangement links TRBV27 to TRBJ2-2, with 7 bases matching TRBD2. CDR1 is MNHEY, CDR2 SMNVEV, per germline (reference sequence). This CDR3 contains 17 residues. V lost 0 bases, J lost 1 base, and 5 bases stayed unmatched. The CDR3 reads CASSLSGLAGNTGELFF. DNA for the CDR3: TGTGCCAGCAGTTTATCGGGCTTAGCGGGGAACACCGGGGAGCTGTTTTTT.

The J gene is TRBJ2-3, the V gene TRBV18, with 7 bases that match TRBD2. From germline, CDR1 is KGHSH and CDR2 LQKENI. This CDR3 contains 17 residues. Unmatched junction bases numbered 10, after V lost 3 bases and J lost 1 base. This chain's CDR3 is CASSPTGSGGGTDTQYF. The CDR3 nucleotides read TGTGCCAGCTCACCTACCGGTTCGGGAGGTGGCACAGATACGCAGTATTTT.

Points on this clone: At the DNA level, this CDR3 is encoded by other sequences in the same sample as well. The chain links TRBV5-6 to TRBJ2-1; no firm D call. The CDR3 consists of 14 residues. V lost 2 bases and J 8 bases, leaving 14 bases between the germline ends. The germline CDR1 and CDR2 sequences are SGHDT and YYEEEE. CDR3 amino acids: CASSFGRPLDEQFF. The CDR3 DNA sequence: TGTGCCAGCAGCTTTGGGCGACCGTTAGATGAGCAGTTCTTC.

The chain combines TRBV11-2 with TRBJ1-2; D is undetermined. The CDR3 covers 13 residues. Germline V lookup: CDR1 SGHAT, CDR2 FQNNGV. The V end lost 3 bases, the J end lost 2 bases, and 7 bases lay between the germline ends. DNA of the CDR3: TGTGCCAGCAGCTTTCGCAGGAACTATGGCTACACCTTC. This translates into CASSFRRNYGYTF.

The rearrangement joins TRBV7-9 to TRBJ2-1; the match to TRBD2 covers 11 bases. V trimming: 5 bases; J trimming: 0 bases; junction bases outside the gene matches: 12. Germline assignment: CDR1 SEHNR and CDR2 FQNEAQ (reference sequence). The CDR3 extends over 19 amino acids. The CDR3 here is CASSPSGLAAPISYNEQFF. The CDR3 nucleotides read TGTGCCAGCAGCCCATCGGGACTAGCGGCTCCTATCTCCTACAATGAGCAGTTCTTC. The variable domain in full, with the rest retrieved from reference TRBV7-9 and TRBJ2-1, is DTGVSQNPRHKITKRGQNVTFRCDPISEHNRLYWYRQTLGQGPEFLTYFQNEAQLEKSRLLSDRFSAERPKGSFSTLEIQRTEQGDSAMYLCASSPSGLAAPISYNEQFFGPGTRLTVL.

The chain combines TRBV25-1 with TRBJ2-5, with D possibly TRBD2 on 5 matching bases. V gave up 2 bases and J gave up 9 bases, with 16 bases separating them. Germline V gives CDR1 MGHDK, CDR2 SYGVNS. This CDR3 comprises 14 residues. The CDR3 bases are TGTGCCAGCAGTGAACATGGTGAGGGTTTGGCCCAGTACTTC. Protein product: CASSEHGEGLAQYF.

The CDR3 reads CASSSGDSTTNYGYTF. The CDR3 region has the DNA TGTGCCAGCAGCTCAGGGGACAGTACCACTAACTATGGCTACACCTTC. The chain is built from TRBV7-9 and TRBJ1-2; TRBD1 aligns across 7 bases. The CDR3 runs 16 residues. V lost 4 bases to trimming and J lost 0 bases; unmatched junction nucleotides: 8. In germline, CDR1 is SEHNR, CDR2 FQNEAQ (reference sequence).

J is TRBJ2-1 and V is TRBV4-3, with no clear D. V lost 0 bases to trimming and J lost 0 bases, with 12 bases between them. CDR3 length: 17 residues. CDR1 is LGHNA and CDR2 is YSLEER in the germline V gene. The CDR3 nucleotides are TGCGCCAGCAGCCAAGATCGCCCCTACGGCTCCTACAATGAGCAGTTCTTC. Translation: CASSQDRPYGSYNEQFF.

The rearrangement links TRBV5-4 to TRBJ2-7, with 11 bases aligning to TRBD2. Unmatched junction bases numbered 6, after V lost 2 bases and J lost 2 bases. CDR1 SGHNT and CDR2 YYREEE come from the germline V gene (reference sequence). The CDR3 runs to 16 residues. CDR3 nucleotides: TGTGCCAGCAGCTTCGGGGGGACTAGCGGCCCCTACGAGCAGTACGTC. Its protein is CASSFGGTSGPYEQYV.

The V call is TRBV11-2, the J call TRBJ2-1; 10 bases agree with TRBD2. Trimming cost V 5 bases and J 8 bases; bases outside gene matches: 9. Per the germline V gene, CDR1 is SGHAT and CDR2 is FQNNGV. This CDR3 is 15 amino acids long. In nucleotides, the CDR3 is TGTGCCAGCAGCCCTACTAGCGGGGAGTTCCATGAGCAGTTCTTC. Residues: CASSPTSGEFHEQFF. Together with reference TRBV11-2 and TRBJ2-1, the CDR3 gives the full variable domain: EAGVAQSPRYKIIEKRQSVAFWCNPISGHATLYWYQQILGQGPKLLIQFQNNGVVDDSQLPKDRFSAERLKGVDSTLKIQPAKLEDSAVYLCASSPTSGEFHEQFFGPGTRLTVL.

The chain uses TRBV9 and TRBJ2-4; D unresolved. CDR1 and CDR2 (germline): SGDLS, YYNGEE. There are 15 residues in the CDR3. The V gene lost 0 bases and the J gene lost 7 bases, with 14 bases spanning the gap. CDR3 loop: CASSVEVNPRNIQYF. In nucleotides, the CDR3 is TGTGCCAGCAGCGTAGAGGTCAACCCGAGGAACATTCAGTACTTC.

J is TRBJ2-7 and V is TRBV18, with 8 bases identical to TRBD1. The CDR3 sequence is 14 residues long. Germline CDR1 is KGHSH and CDR2 is LQKENI. V dropped 3 bases and J dropped 0; count of bases not matched to a gene: 1. In nucleotides, the CDR3 is TGTGCCAGCTCACCTCAGGGGGCCTCCTACGAGCAGTACGTC. It codes for CASSPQGASYEQYV.

This chain links TRBV11-3 with TRBJ2-1, with 8 bases identical to TRBD2. Germline V gene lookup returns CDR1 SGHNT and CDR2 YENEEA. Trimming at V came to 5 bases and at J to 6 bases, leaving 15 bases not matched to a gene. CDR3 length: 17 residues. CDR3 nucleotide sequence: TGTGCCAGCAGCACACCCCGCACCGGGACTAGTTTCAATGAGCAGTTCTTC. Residues: CASSTPRTGTSFNEQFF.

The chain is built from TRBV7-9 and TRBJ1-2, with TRBD1 identical over 10 bases. Losses at the gene ends were 3 bases for V and 5 bases for J; bases not matched to a gene: 3. CDR1 is SEHNR and CDR2 is FQNEAQ in the germline V gene (reference sequence). The CDR3 runs to 14 residues. The CDR3 region has the DNA TGTGCCAGCAGCTTGGGACAGGGGCGGTATGGCTACACCTTC. Its protein is CASSLGQGRYGYTF.

This rearrangement joins TRBV7-9 to TRBJ1-2, with 9 bases aligning to TRBD1. The CDR3 length is 15 residues. Per germline, CDR1 SEHNR and CDR2 FQNEAQ (reference sequence). J lost 6 bases, V lost 4 bases, and 9 bases had no gene match. The DNA of the CDR3 is TGTGCCAGCAGCTCCCCACAGGGGGCGCCTAATGGCTACACCTTC. Residues: CASSSPQGAPNGYTF.

J is TRBJ2-5 and V is TRBV11-3; D remains ambiguous. Trimming removed 3 bases at V and 3 bases at J, with 2 bases between. CDR3 length equals 11 residues. Germline V gene data show CDR1 as SGHNT and CDR2 as YENEEA. CDR3 in amino acids: CASSFKETQYF. The CDR3 DNA is TGTGCCAGCAGCTTCAAAGAGACCCAGTACTTC.

The chain carries TRBV7-9 and TRBJ1-5; D unclear. Deletions cut 1 base from V and 0 bases from J, with 7 bases between. CDR1 is SEHNR, CDR2 FQNEAQ, per germline (reference sequence). The CDR3 is made up of 15 amino acids. This CDR3 reads CASSLDQYSNQPQHF. CDR3 bases: TGTGCCAGCAGCTTAGATCAGTATAGCAATCAGCCCCAGCATTTT. The full variable domain, in which reference TRBV7-9 and TRBJ1-5 provide the parts outside the CDR3, is DTGVSQNPRHKITKRGQNVTFRCDPISEHNRLYWYRQTLGQGPEFLTYFQNEAQLEKSRLLSDRFSAERPKGSFSTLEIQRTEQGDSAMYLCASSLDQYSNQPQHFGDGTRLSIL.

This clone was seen a handful of times. The rearrangement uses TRBV7-9 and TRBJ1-3; D is ambiguous. In germline, CDR1 is SEHNR, CDR2 FQNEAQ (reference sequence). The CDR3 is 14 amino acids. V lost 1 base to trimming and J lost 2 bases, with 6 bases between them. The CDR3 loop reads CASSLVQAGNTIYF. The CDR3 coding sequence is TGTGCCAGCAGCTTAGTCCAGGCTGGAAACACCATATATTTT.

This sequence joins TRBV25-1 and TRBJ1-4; D gene ambiguous. CDR1 MGHDK and CDR2 SYGVNS come from the germline V gene. This CDR3 spans 12 amino acids. V lost 3 bases and J 8 bases, leaving 7 bases between the germline ends. The CDR3 loop reads CASSDRQEKLFF. The CDR3 DNA sequence: TGTGCCAGCAGTGATCGTCAGGAAAAACTGTTTTTT.

The chain recombines TRBV11-2 with TRBJ2-3, with D maybe TRBD1 (6 bases). The germline V gene encodes CDR1 SGHAT and CDR2 FQNNGV. V gave up 5 bases and J gave up 2 bases, with 14 bases separating them. This CDR3 is 15 amino acids long. DNA of the CDR3: TGTGCCAGCAGCCTCGGGACACTCTACACAGATACGCAGTATTTT. Translating it yields CASSLGTLYTDTQYF.

V and J are TRBV7-9 and TRBJ1-3; perhaps TRBD1 as D (6 bases). Trimming removed 4 bases at V and 6 bases at J, with 25 bases between. The length of the CDR3 is 18 residues. Looked up from germline, CDR1 is SEHNR and CDR2 is FQNEAQ (reference sequence). CDR3 in DNA: TGTGCCAGCAGCTCGACCTGGGGGCGTGGGACGTTCGTAAACACCATATATTTT. Translating gives CASSSTWGRGTFVNTIYF.

The V call is TRBV4-3, the J call TRBJ2-1; 16 positions agree with TRBD2. This CDR3 spans 18 amino acids. Germline V lookup: CDR1 LGHNA, CDR2 YSLEER. Unmatched junction bases numbered 8, after V lost 6 bases and J lost 3 bases. Here the CDR3 reads CASSPGLAGGSDYNEQFF. DNA for the CDR3: TGCGCCAGCAGTCCGGGACTAGCGGGGGGGAGTGACTACAATGAGCAGTTCTTC.

The chain employs TRBV7-6 and TRBJ2-5; 8 nucleotides align to TRBD1. The germline CDR1 and CDR2 sequences are SGHVS and FNYEAQ. The CDR3 contains 17 residues. V lost 5 bases and J lost 5; bases outside the gene matches: 16. The CDR3 sequence: CASSQRRQGFRVETQYF. The CDR3 DNA reads as TGTGCCAGCAGCCAACGACGACAGGGGTTTAGGGTGGAGACCCAGTACTTC.

This chain connects TRBV18 to TRBJ1-1; 8 bases fit TRBD1. Germline assignment: CDR1 KGHSH and CDR2 LQKENI. There are 15 residues in the CDR3. After removal of 4 bases from V and 0 bases from J, the junction contained 4 bases not matched to a gene. The CDR3: CASSLGTGLNTEAFF. DNA for the CDR3: TGTGCCAGCTCACTAGGGACAGGATTGAACACTGAAGCTTTCTTT. Full variable domain (missing parts from reference TRBV18 and TRBJ1-1): NAGVMQNPRHLVRRRGQEARLRCSPMKGHSHVYWYRQLPEEGLKFMVYLQKENIIDESGMPKERFSAEFPKEGPSILRIQQVVRGDSAAYFCASSLGTGLNTEAFFGQGTRLTVV.

The chain links TRBV7-6 to TRBJ2-5; possibly TRBD2 for D (6 bases). The CDR3 loop spans 13 amino acids. V shed 5 bases and J shed 5 bases, with 12 bases lying between them. CDR1 is SGHVS, CDR2 FNYEAQ, per germline. CDR3 protein: CASSIQRAETQYF. CDR3 coding DNA: TGTGCCAGCAGCATTCAGCGGGCTGAGACCCAGTACTTC.

The chain has TRBV15 and TRBJ1-5; TRBD1 is a possible D gene (6 bases). The CDR3 contains 16 residues. Looked up from germline, CDR1 is LNHNV and CDR2 is YYDKDF (reference sequence). The ends were cut back, 1 base at V and 5 bases at J, with 15 bases in the middle. CDR3 coding DNA: TGTGCCACCAGCAGAGGGCCAGGGGTACGCGATCAGCCCCAGCATTTT. Residues: CATSRGPGVRDQPQHF.

The chain is built from TRBV3-1 (or the pseudogene TRBV3-2) and TRBJ2-3, with TRBD2 matching over 12 bases. CDR3 length: 21 amino acids. CDR1 is LGHDT, CDR2 YNNKEL, per germline (reference sequence). V was clipped by 0 bases and J by 3 bases; unmatched bases: 16. The CDR3 DNA reads TGTGCCAGCAGCCAAGATATGCCGCGACTAGCGGGAGTGTTAGGTACAGATACGCAGTATTTT. This codes for CASSQDMPRLAGVLGTDTQYF.

The chain joins TRBV11-2 to TRBJ1-1, with D unresolved. CDR1 and CDR2 (germline): SGHAT, FQNNGV. The CDR3 consists of 13 residues. V lost 6 bases, J lost 11 bases, and 19 bases lay in between. The CDR3 sequence: CASRNTPGRAAFF. The CDR3 DNA sequence: TGTGCCAGCAGAAATACCCCGGGGAGAGCGGCTTTCTTT.